Below, one TCR beta chain is given with its context. The specificity of this receptor is unknown. Base qualities are not provided; no much larger clone lies one nucleotide away. This specimen belongs to a study of blood T cell repertoires in COVID-19 (TCRdb year 2020). Background on the whole study: Collaborator samples came from the United States, Italy and Spain and covered acute and convalescent phases of COVID-19. The material from the prospective study consisted of cDNA or gDNA derived from T cells, B-cell-depleted T cells, or PBMCs. Subjects who had been exposed to COVID-19, were actively infected with it, or had recovered from it provided the deeply sampled blood TCRbeta repertoires that made up the dataset. The repertoires were released in a freely available public database intended as a resource for research on the immune response to SARS-CoV-2. Samples were obtained from the ongoing ImmuneRACE study (first 160 participants) and from 950 to 1,500 subjects provided by 6 global collaborators. Nearly every sample came with metadata listing a de-identified subject ID, COVID-19 status, age in years and sex. Where available, HLA class I and class II types were obtained from metadata supplied by the sample provider rather than from assay-based typing.

Whole blood was collected in K2EDTA tubes by collaborating institutions according to the institutions' own protocols. For TCRbeta analysis, collaborators shipped samples as frozen whole blood, isolated PBMCs, or DNA extracted from either of those sample types. The research as a whole found: Clinical and demographic metadata were provided uncurated, with the amount varying by source and participant.

TCRbeta CDR3 regions were amplified from genomic DNA by means of the immunoSEQ Assay, a bias-controlled multiplex PCR. The original pipeline was this. Nucleated cell counts per sample were estimated from amplification of reference gene primers within the assay. Sequence reads were collapsed and filtered to measure the absolute abundance of every unique TCRbeta CDR3 rearrangement. For each sample, productive Simpson clonality was calculated as the square root of Simpson's diversity index across productive rearrangements. Drawn from immuneACCESS, this table holds only the in-frame rearrangements with V and J called that TCRdb kept. Clones are partly lost; checked studies trace under half to an unresolved V gene and leave the rest unexplained. The V and J calls and clone size come from that table; D and trimming were worked out from the DNA. This sample lists 120,000 to 150,000 clones; approximately 90% were detected once. The ten largest clones capture around 1.6% of the sample.

The CDR3, from cysteine to phenylalanine, totals 12 residues. Only CDR3 DNA remains: 36 bases, in frame from the first base. Relative to germline, V is missing 7 bases and J is missing 13 bases, with 12 bases of the junction outside any gene match. The germline V gene specifies SGHTA as CDR1 and FQGNSA as CDR2. The sequenced material came from peripheral blood. This chain is built from TRBV7-2 and TRBJ1-2; TRBD1 aligns with 7 central bases. The sequence derives from a human donor in a cohort sampled during active COVID-19. The nucleotides read TGTGCCAGCAACCAAATTACAGGGGCTGGCACCTTC. The translation is CASNQITGAGTF.